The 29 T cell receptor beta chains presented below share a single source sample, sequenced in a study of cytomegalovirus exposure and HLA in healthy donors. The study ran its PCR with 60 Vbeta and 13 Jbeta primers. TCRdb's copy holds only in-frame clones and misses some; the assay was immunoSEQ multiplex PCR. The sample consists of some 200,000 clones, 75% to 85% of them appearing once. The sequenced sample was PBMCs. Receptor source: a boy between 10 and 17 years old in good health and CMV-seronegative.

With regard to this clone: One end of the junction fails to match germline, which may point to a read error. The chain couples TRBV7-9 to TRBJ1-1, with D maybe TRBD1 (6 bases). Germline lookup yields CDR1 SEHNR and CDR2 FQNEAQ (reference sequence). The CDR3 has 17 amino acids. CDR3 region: CSSSIRGGAHMNTEAFF. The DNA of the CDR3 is TGTTCCAGCAGCATAAGGGGGGGAGCTCACATGAACACTGAAGCTTTCTTT.

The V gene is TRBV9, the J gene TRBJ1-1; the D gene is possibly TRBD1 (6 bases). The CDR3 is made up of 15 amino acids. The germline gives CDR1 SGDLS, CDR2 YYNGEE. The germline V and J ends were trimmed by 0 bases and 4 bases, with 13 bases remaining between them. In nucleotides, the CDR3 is TGTGCCAGCAGCGTAGAAATTTCAGGGGTCACTGAAGCTTTCTTT. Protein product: CASSVEISGVTEAFF.

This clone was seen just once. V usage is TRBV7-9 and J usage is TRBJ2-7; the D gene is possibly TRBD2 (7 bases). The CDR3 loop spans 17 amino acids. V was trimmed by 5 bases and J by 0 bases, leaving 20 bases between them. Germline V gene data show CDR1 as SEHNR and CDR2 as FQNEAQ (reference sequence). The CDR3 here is CASSPQQGGPVSYEQYF. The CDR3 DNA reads TGTGCCAGCAGCCCCCAACAGGGAGGGCCCGTCTCCTACGAGCAGTACTTC.

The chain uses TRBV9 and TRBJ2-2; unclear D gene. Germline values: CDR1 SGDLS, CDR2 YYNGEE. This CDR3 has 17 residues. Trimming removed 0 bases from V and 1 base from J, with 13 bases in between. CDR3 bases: TGTGCCAGCAGCGTAGCTACGAGGTTTTTGAACACCGGGGAGCTGTTTTTT. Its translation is CASSVATRFLNTGELFF.

The CDR3 nucleotides are TGTGCCTGGAGCCTCGGGGGGCTCCGTCAGCCCCAGCATTTT. Encoded protein: CAWSLGGLRQPQHF. J is TRBJ1-5 and V is TRBV30, with D perhaps matching TRBD1 (6 bases). This CDR3 comprises 14 residues. Per the germline V gene, CDR1 is GTSNPN and CDR2 is SVGIG (reference sequence). Trimming pared 3 bases from V and 6 bases from J, leaving 15 bases between.

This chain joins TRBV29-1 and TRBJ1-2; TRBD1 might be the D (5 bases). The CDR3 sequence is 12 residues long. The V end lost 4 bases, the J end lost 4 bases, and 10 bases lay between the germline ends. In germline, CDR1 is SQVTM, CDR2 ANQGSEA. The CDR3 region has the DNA TGCAGCGTTGTTCACAGGAGCTATGGCTACACCTTC. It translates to CSVVHRSYGYTF.

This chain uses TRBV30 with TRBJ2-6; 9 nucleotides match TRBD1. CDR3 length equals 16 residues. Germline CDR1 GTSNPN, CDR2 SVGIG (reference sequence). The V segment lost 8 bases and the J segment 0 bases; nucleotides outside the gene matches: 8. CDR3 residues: CALQGDRVSGANVLTF. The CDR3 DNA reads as TGTGCCCTCCAGGGGGACAGGGTCTCTGGGGCCAACGTCCTGACTTTC.

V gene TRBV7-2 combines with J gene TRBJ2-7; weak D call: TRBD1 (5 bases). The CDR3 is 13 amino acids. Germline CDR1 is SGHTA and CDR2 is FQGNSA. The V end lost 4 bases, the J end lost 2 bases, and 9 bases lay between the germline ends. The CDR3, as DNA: TGTGCCAGCAGCTCCTCGACAGCCTACGAGCAGTACTTC. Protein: CASSSSTAYEQYF.

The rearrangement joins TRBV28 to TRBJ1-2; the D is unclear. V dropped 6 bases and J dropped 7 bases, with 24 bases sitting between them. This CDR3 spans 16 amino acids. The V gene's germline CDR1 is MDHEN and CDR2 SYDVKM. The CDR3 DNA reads TGTGCCAGCAGGCCACCTGACACTCCCTCTCAAGGTGGCTACACCTTC. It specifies CASRPPDTPSQGGYTF.

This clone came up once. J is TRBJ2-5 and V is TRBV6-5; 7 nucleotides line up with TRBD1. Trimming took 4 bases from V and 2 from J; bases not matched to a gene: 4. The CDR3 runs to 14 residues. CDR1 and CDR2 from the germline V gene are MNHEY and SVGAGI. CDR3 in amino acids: CASSFGTDQETQYF. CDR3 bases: TGTGCCAGCAGTTTCGGGACAGATCAAGAGACCCAGTACTTC.

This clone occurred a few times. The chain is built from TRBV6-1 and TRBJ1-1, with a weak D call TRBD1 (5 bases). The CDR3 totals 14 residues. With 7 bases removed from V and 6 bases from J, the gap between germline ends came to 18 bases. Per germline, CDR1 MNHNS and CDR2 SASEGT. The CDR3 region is CASKQAGPNAEAFF. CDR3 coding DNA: TGTGCCAGCAAGCAGGCAGGGCCTAACGCTGAAGCTTTCTTT.

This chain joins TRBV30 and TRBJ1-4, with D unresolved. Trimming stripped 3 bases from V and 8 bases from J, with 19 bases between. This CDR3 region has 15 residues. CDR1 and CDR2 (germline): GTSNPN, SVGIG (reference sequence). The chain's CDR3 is CAWRRVGMGGEKLFF. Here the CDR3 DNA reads TGTGCCTGGAGAAGGGTTGGGATGGGAGGCGAAAAACTGTTTTTT.

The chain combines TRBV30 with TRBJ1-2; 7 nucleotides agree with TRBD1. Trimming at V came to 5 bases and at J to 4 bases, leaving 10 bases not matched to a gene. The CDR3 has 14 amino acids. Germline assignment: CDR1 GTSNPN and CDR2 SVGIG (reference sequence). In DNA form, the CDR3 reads TGTGCCTGGGACCGCGACAGGGAGATCTATGGCTACACCTTC. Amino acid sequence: CAWDRDREIYGYTF.

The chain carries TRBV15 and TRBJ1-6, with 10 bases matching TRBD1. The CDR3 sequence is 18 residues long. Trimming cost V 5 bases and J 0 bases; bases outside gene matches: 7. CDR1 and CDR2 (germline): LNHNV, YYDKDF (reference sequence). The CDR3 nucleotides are TGTGCCACCAGCCCGCGGACAGGGGGAGTCTCCTATAATTCACCCCTCCACTTT. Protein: CATSPRTGGVSYNSPLHF.

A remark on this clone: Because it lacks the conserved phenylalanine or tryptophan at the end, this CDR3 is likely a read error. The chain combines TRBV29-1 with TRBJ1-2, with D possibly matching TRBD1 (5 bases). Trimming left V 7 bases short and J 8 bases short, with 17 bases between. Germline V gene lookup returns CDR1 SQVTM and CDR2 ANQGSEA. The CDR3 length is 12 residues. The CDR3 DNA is TGCAGCGGGGAGGACATGACGGGCGGCTACACCCTC. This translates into CSGEDMTGGYTL.

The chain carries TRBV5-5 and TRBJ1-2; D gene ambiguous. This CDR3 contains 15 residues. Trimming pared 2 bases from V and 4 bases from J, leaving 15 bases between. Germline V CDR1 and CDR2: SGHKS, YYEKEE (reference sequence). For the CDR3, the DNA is TGTGCCAGCAGCTTTCTCCCAGGAGGCGGCTATGGCTACACCTTC. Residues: CASSFLPGGGYGYTF.

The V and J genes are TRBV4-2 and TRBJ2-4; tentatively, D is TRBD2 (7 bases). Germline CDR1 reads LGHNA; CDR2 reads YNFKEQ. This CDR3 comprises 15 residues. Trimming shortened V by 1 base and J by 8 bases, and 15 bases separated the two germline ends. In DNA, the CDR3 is TGTGCCAGCAGCCAAGGGCCGGGGGGCAGGGACATTCAGTACTTC. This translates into CASSQGPGGRDIQYF.

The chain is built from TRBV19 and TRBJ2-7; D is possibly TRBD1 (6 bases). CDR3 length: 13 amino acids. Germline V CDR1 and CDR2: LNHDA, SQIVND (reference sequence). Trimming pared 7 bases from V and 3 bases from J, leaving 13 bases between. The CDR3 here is CASMDSNLYEQYF. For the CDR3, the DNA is TGTGCCAGTATGGACAGTAACCTCTACGAGCAGTACTTC.

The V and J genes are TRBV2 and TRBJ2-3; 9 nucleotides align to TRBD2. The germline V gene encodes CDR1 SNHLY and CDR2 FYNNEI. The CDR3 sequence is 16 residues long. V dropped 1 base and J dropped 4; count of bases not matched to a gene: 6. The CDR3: CASSEGLAGIPDTQYF. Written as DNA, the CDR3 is TGTGCCAGCAGTGAAGGGCTAGCGGGGATTCCAGATACGCAGTATTTT. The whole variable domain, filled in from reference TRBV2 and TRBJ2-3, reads EPEVTQTPSHQVTQMGQEVILRCVPISNHLYFYWYRQILGQKVEFLVSFYNNEISEKSEIFDDQFSVERPDGSNFTLKIRSTKLEDSAMYFCASSEGLAGIPDTQYFGPGTRLTVL.

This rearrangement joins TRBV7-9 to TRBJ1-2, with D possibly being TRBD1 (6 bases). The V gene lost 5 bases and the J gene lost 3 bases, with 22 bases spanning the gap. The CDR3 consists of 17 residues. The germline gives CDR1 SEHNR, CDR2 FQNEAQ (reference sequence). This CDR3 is CASSLTRGGGMDYGYTF. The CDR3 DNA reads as TGTGCCAGCAGCCTTACGAGGGGGGGAGGAATGGACTATGGCTACACCTTC.

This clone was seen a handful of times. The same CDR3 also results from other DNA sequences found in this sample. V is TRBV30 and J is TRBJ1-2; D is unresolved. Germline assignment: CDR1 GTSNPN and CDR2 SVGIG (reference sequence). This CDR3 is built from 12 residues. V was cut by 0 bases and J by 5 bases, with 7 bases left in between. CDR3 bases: TGTGCCTGGAGTGTAGGCGGGTATGGCTACACCTTC. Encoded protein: CAWSVGGYGYTF.

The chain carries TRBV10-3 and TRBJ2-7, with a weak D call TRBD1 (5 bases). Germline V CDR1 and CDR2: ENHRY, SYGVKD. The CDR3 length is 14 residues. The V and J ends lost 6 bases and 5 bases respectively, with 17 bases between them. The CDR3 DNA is TGTGCCATCAGCTGGCAAGGGGTAGTCGACGAGCAGTACTTC. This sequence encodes CAISWQGVVDEQYF.

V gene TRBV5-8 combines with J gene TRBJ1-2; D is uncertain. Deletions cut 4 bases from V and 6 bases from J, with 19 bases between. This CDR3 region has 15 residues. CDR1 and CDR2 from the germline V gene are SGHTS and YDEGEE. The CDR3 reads CASSPTGGIANGYTF. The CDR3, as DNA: TGTGCCAGCAGCCCCACTGGAGGGATAGCAAATGGCTACACCTTC.

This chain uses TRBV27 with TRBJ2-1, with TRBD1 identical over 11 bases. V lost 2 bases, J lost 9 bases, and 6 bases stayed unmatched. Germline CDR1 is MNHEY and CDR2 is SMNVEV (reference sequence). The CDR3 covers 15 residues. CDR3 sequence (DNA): TGTGCCAGCAGTTTAAGGACAGGGGGCTTAGTTGAGCAGTTCTTC. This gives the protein CASSLRTGGLVEQFF.

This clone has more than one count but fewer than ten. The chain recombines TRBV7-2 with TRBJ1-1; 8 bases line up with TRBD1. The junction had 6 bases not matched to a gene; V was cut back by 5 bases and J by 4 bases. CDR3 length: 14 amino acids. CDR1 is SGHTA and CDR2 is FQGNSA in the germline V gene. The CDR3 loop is CASSQDRDGTEAFF. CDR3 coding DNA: TGTGCCAGCAGCCAGGACAGGGACGGCACTGAAGCTTTCTTT. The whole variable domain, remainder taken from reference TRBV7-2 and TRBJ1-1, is GAGVSQSPSNKVTEKGKDVELRCDPISGHTALYWYRQSLGQGLEFLIYFQGNSAPDKSGLPSDRFSAERTGGSVSTLTIQRTQQEDSAVYLCASSQDRDGTEAFFGQGTRLTVV.

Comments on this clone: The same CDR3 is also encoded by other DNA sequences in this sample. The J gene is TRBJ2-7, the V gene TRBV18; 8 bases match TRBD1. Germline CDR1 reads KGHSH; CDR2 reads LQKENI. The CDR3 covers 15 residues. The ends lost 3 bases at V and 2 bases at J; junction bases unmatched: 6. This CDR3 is CASSPGTGSTYEQYF. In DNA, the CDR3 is TGTGCCAGCTCACCCGGGACAGGTTCTACCTACGAGCAGTACTTC.

The CDR3 nucleotides read TGTGCCAGCGGACATTCTAGTGAAGCTTTCTTT. Translating gives CASGHSSEAFF. The chain is built from TRBV6-5 and TRBJ1-1, with D tentatively TRBD1 (5 bases). The V end was cut by 8 bases, the J end by 7 bases, with 11 bases between. CDR1 is MNHEY and CDR2 is SVGAGI in the germline V gene. This CDR3 region has 11 residues.

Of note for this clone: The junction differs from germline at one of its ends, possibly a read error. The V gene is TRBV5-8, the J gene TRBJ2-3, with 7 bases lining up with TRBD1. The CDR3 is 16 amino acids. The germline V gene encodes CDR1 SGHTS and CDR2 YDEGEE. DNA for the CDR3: TGTGCCAGCAGCTTATCCTTGGGGACAGTCACAGATACGCAATATTTT. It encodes CASSLSLGTVTDTQYF.

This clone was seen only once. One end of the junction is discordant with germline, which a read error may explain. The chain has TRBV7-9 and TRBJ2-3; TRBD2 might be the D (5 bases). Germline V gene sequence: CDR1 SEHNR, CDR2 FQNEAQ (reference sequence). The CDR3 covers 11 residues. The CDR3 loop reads CSSSTGYTQYF. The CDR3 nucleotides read TGTTCCAGCAGTACGGGATATACGCAGTATTTT. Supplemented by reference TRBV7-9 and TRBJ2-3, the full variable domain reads DTGVSQNPRHKITKRGQNVTFRCDPISEHNRLYWYRQTLGQGPEFLTYFQNEAQLEKSRLLSDRFSAERPKGSFSTLEIQRTEQGDSAMYLCSSSTGYTQYFGPGTRLTVL.